This TCR beta chain was retrieved from a study of beta chain features in type 1 diabetes. Overall study results and limits: The naive, central memory and Treg TCRB repertoires of patients appeared to be more similar to one another than those of healthy donors.

Expressed TCRB transcripts were sequenced, since all the RNA that had been isolated was reverse transcribed. TCRdb keeps only in-frame clones here, not all; method: immunoSEQ multiplex PCR. The sample consists of 680,000 or so clones, less than 20% of them appearing once. This clone has just a few counts. Antigen specificity is unknown. J was trimmed by 0 bases and V by 3 bases; bases with no gene match: 14. CDR1 is MNHEY and CDR2 is SMNVEV in the germline V gene (reference sequence). The CDR3 spans 18 residues. The chain couples TRBV27 to TRBJ2-7; TRBD1 agrees at 7 bases. The sample taken for sequencing was naive CD4+ T cells from blood. This TCR derives from a man aged 18 to 29 in good health. The CDR3 loop is CASSFGVRLQGSSYEQYF. The CDR3 bases are TGTGCCAGCAGTTTTGGGGTTCGCTTACAGGGGAGCTCCTACGAGCAGTACTTC.